A single sample gave rise to the 27 T cell receptor beta chains below, sequenced in a study of T cell changes during pregnancy in multiple sclerosis (dated by TCRdb to about 2019). The library was made by the immunoSEQ multiplex PCR assay. TCRdb holds this immuneACCESS table with in-frame rearrangements only. Some clones are missing; in checked studies, unresolved V genes explain under half, and the rest has no known cause. The sample table shows around 40,000 clones, and about nine tenths are seen once. Around 0.47% of the sample rests with the top ten. This specimen consisted of CD4+ T cells from peripheral blood mononuclear cells, obtained in the first trimester of pregnancy. Receptors were obtained from a female donor in good health, enrolled as a control in a pregnancy study.

This clone is a singleton in its sample. The gene calls are TRBV5-1 and TRBJ1-1; unclear D gene. CDR1 is SGHRS, CDR2 YFSETQ, per germline. CDR3 length: 14 residues. V gave up 4 bases and J gave up 1 base, with 11 bases separating them. This CDR3 reads CASSADMRNTEAFF. The CDR3 region has the DNA TGCGCCAGCAGCGCGGATATGAGGAACACTGAAGCTTTCTTT.

The V gene is TRBV4-1, the J gene TRBJ2-5, with TRBD2 as a possible D gene (5 bases). The germline CDR1 and CDR2 sequences are MGHRA and YSYEKL. With 1 base removed from V and 5 bases from J, the gap between germline ends came to 8 bases. This CDR3 comprises 13 residues. CDR3 bases: TGCGCCAGCAGCCAAGGGACTGGTGAGACCCAGTACTTC. Protein sequence: CASSQGTGETQYF.

The genes are TRBV6-1 and TRBJ2-7; possibly TRBD1 for D (5 bases). In germline, CDR1 is MNHNS, CDR2 SASEGT. This CDR3 comprises 14 residues. The ends were cut back, 6 bases at V and 2 bases at J, with 14 bases in the middle. The CDR3 sequence: CASRKDNTAYEQYF. In DNA form, the CDR3 reads TGTGCCAGCAGGAAGGACAATACAGCCTACGAGCAGTACTTC.

This chain joins TRBV30 and TRBJ1-2; D unresolved. Trimming cost V 4 bases and J 1 base, with 7 bases left between them. The CDR3 is made up of 12 amino acids. The germline V gene encodes CDR1 GTSNPN and CDR2 SVGIG (reference sequence). Written as DNA, the CDR3 is TGTGCCTGGACCACGGGTAACTATGGCTACACCTTC. As protein: CAWTTGNYGYTF.

This clone appeared a single time. The V gene is TRBV25-1, the J gene TRBJ1-2; TRBD1 aligns across 12 bases. This CDR3 region has 18 residues. Per germline, CDR1 MGHDK and CDR2 SYGVNS. The V gene end was trimmed by 0 bases and the J gene end by 1 base; junction bases not matched to a gene: 6. CDR3 sequence (DNA): TGTGCCAGCAGTGAATATGAGGGACAGGGGGCTAATAACTATGGCTACACCTTC. This codes for CASSEYEGQGANNYGYTF.

The rearrangement joins TRBV21-1 to TRBJ1-6; the table assigns TRBD1, which was not confirmed against the DNA. TRBV21-1 represents a pseudogene. The CDR3 runs to 20 residues. The CDR3 sequence is CASSKKENQRTGGSSSPLHF. CDR3 sequence (DNA): TGTGCCAGCAGCAAAAAGGAAAACCAAAGGACAGGGGGCTCGAGTTCACCCCTCCACTTT.

This sequence joins TRBV25-1 and TRBJ1-6; possibly TRBD1 for D (5 bases). Trimming pared 1 base from V and 10 bases from J, leaving 14 bases between. The CDR3 has 15 residues. CDR1 and CDR2 from the germline V gene are MGHDK and SYGVNS. CDR3 in amino acids: CASSESTGGQSPLHF. CDR3 nucleotide sequence: TGTGCCAGCAGTGAATCAACCGGGGGTCAATCACCCCTCCACTTT.

This chain uses TRBV15 with TRBJ2-1; 10 nucleotides agree with TRBD1. Per the germline V gene, CDR1 is LNHNV and CDR2 is YYDKDF (reference sequence). CDR3 length: 14 amino acids. V was clipped by 4 bases and J by 6 bases; unmatched bases: 3. CDR3 in DNA: TGTGCCACCAGCACTCGGACAGGGGGCAATGAGCAGTTCTTC. Its translation is CATSTRTGGNEQFF.

The table lists this clone with a count of one. This sequence joins TRBV27 and TRBJ2-5, with D perhaps matching TRBD2 (5 bases). CDR1 MNHEY and CDR2 SMNVEV come from the germline V gene (reference sequence). The CDR3 consists of 15 residues. Trimming took off 5 bases at V and 3 bases at J, with 16 bases between the two ends. The CDR3 loop reads CASSPRTRRKETQYF. CDR3 coding DNA: TGTGCCAGCAGTCCCCGAACTAGGAGAAAAGAGACCCAGTACTTC.

The chain uses TRBV11-2 and TRBJ2-4, with TRBD1 identical over 7 bases. The length of the CDR3 is 14 residues. J gave up 5 bases and V 5 bases, and 6 bases lay outside the gene matches. Germline V CDR1 and CDR2: SGHAT, FQNNGV. The CDR3 sequence is CASSHRQGENIQYF. The CDR3 region has the DNA TGTGCCAGCAGCCACCGACAGGGAGAAAACATTCAGTACTTC.

V usage is TRBV4-2 and J usage is TRBJ2-5, with 15 bases fitting TRBD2. CDR1 and CDR2 (germline): LGHNA, YNFKEQ. The CDR3 is 19 amino acids. The ends lost 3 bases at V and 1 base at J; junction bases unmatched: 9. Here the CDR3 reads CASSHKPGLAGGLQETQYF. In DNA, the CDR3 is TGTGCCAGCAGCCACAAGCCGGGACTAGCGGGGGGCCTCCAAGAGACCCAGTACTTC.

The J gene is TRBJ2-1, the V gene TRBV9, with 8 bases identical to TRBD2. Germline CDR1 and CDR2: SGDLS and YYNGEE. Trimming at V came to 0 bases and at J to 3 bases, leaving 2 bases not matched to a gene. CDR3 length: 15 amino acids. The CDR3 loop is CASSVAGGGYNEQFF. CDR3 in DNA: TGTGCCAGCAGCGTAGCGGGGGGGGGCTACAATGAGCAGTTCTTC. The whole variable domain, remainder taken from reference TRBV9 and TRBJ2-1, is DSGVTQTPKHLITATGQRVTLRCSPRSGDLSVYWYQQSLDQGLQFLIQYYNGEERAKGNILERFSAQQFPDLHSELNLSSLELGDSALYFCASSVAGGGYNEQFFGPGTRLTVL.

This clone appeared a few times. This chain uses TRBV7-3 with TRBJ2-1, with a tentative D call TRBD2 (5 bases). The germline V and J ends were trimmed by 2 bases and 7 bases, with 15 bases remaining between them. The CDR3 loop spans 15 amino acids. Germline V gene sequence: CDR1 SGHTA, CDR2 FQGTGA. As DNA, the CDR3 is TGTGCCAGCAGCTTAGGCTTTTCCGAGGGAAATGAGCAGTTCTTC. Translation: CASSLGFSEGNEQFF.

The CDR3 sequence is CASSPNGRGNTEAFF. The DNA of the CDR3 is TGTGCCAGCAGTCCCAACGGGAGGGGGAACACTGAAGCTTTCTTT. This chain connects TRBV28 to TRBJ1-1; D might be TRBD1 (5 bases). This CDR3 is built from 15 residues. Trimming pared 5 bases from V and 1 base from J, leaving 14 bases between. Germline lookup yields CDR1 MDHEN and CDR2 SYDVKM.

This sequence joins TRBV7-2 and TRBJ2-1, with no clear D. The CDR3 is 13 amino acids. In germline, CDR1 is SGHTA, CDR2 FQGNSA. Trimming shortened V by 6 bases and J by 6 bases, and 12 bases separated the two germline ends. CDR3 in DNA: TGTGCCAGCAGGCCAGGTAATGGCAATGAGCAGTTCTTC. Its translation is CASRPGNGNEQFF.

The chain joins TRBV5-6 to TRBJ2-7, with TRBD2 as a possible D gene (6 bases). This CDR3 contains 13 residues. Germline CDR1 SGHDT, CDR2 YYEEEE. V lost 4 bases, J lost 3 bases, and 11 bases lay in between. CDR3 amino acids: CASSPGLDYEQYF. Here the CDR3 DNA reads TGTGCCAGCAGCCCGGGACTTGACTACGAGCAGTACTTC.

This clone occurred once. This rearrangement joins TRBV27 to TRBJ2-2; 13 positions match TRBD2. This CDR3 is built from 17 residues. V dropped 6 bases and J dropped 1; count of bases not matched to a gene: 5. Germline CDR1 MNHEY, CDR2 SMNVEV (reference sequence). CDR3 bases: TGTGCCAGCAGAAGACTAGCGGGGGGCCAGAACACCGGGGAGCTGTTTTTT. The encoded protein is CASRRLAGGQNTGELFF.

The chain recombines TRBV30 with TRBJ1-5; D call uncertain. The germline V gene encodes CDR1 GTSNPN and CDR2 SVGIG (reference sequence). V lost 2 bases and J 4 bases, leaving 12 bases between the germline ends. CDR3 length: 14 residues. In nucleotides, the CDR3 is TGTGCCTGGAGTACTCCTATTTTGAATCAGCCCCAGCATTTT. This codes for CAWSTPILNQPQHF.

The chain joins TRBV13 to TRBJ2-2, with 8 positions matching TRBD2. This CDR3 contains 15 residues. Germline V gene sequence: CDR1 PRHDT, CDR2 FYEKMQ (reference sequence). V was clipped by 4 bases and J by 1 base; unmatched bases: 2. CDR3 residues: CASSSLAVNTGELFF. For the CDR3, the DNA is TGTGCCAGCAGCTCACTAGCGGTGAACACCGGGGAGCTGTTTTTT.

This clone has a handful of counts. CDR3 coding DNA: TGTGCCAGCAGCATTCAGGCTGACGCTGAAGCTTTCTTT. Translation: CASSIQADAEAFF. This sequence joins TRBV7-3 and TRBJ1-1; D is ambiguous. Trimming took off 5 bases at V and 6 bases at J, with 13 bases between the two ends. The CDR3 loop spans 13 amino acids. Germline V CDR1 and CDR2: SGHTA, FQGTGA. Looking up the rest from reference TRBV7-3 and TRBJ1-1 gives the full variable domain: GAGVSQTPSNKVTEKGKYVELRCDPISGHTALYWYRQSLGQGPEFLIYFQGTGAADDSGLPNDRFFAVRPEGSVSTLKIQRTERGDSAVYLCASSIQADAEAFFGQGTRLTVV.

This clone was recorded only once. The chain combines TRBV6-1 with TRBJ1-1; the D is unclear. This CDR3 is 16 amino acids long. CDR1 and CDR2 (germline): MNHNS, SASEGT. Between the trimmed V and J ends, which lost 2 bases and 2 bases, there was a span of 15 bases. The CDR3 loop reads CASSEMLYGLNTEAFF. The CDR3 coding sequence is TGTGCCAGCAGTGAAATGTTATATGGCCTCAACACTGAAGCTTTCTTT.

The V gene is TRBV19, the J gene TRBJ1-1; D not certain. The V and J ends lost 6 bases and 5 bases respectively, with 16 bases between them. The germline CDR1 and CDR2 sequences are LNHDA and SQIVND (reference sequence). This CDR3 comprises 14 residues. The CDR3 coding sequence is TGTGCCAGTAGAATTTATCCGAGCGGGACTGAAGCTTTCTTT. This translates into CASRIYPSGTEAFF.

The CDR3 region is CSVRDRGPDTQYF. The CDR3 region has the DNA TGCAGCGTGAGGGACAGGGGTCCAGATACGCAGTATTTT. The chain employs TRBV29-1 and TRBJ2-3; TRBD1 agrees at 10 bases. Germline V CDR1 and CDR2: SQVTM, ANQGSEA. Trimming removed 6 bases from V and 4 bases from J; junction bases left unmatched: 4. This CDR3 is built from 13 residues.

The J gene is TRBJ1-1, the V gene TRBV19; no clear D. The CDR3 is 12 residues long. V was shortened by 3 bases and J by 3 bases, with 5 bases between the two germline ends. Germline CDR1 reads LNHDA; CDR2 reads SQIVND (reference sequence). CDR3 coding DNA: TGTGCCAGTAGTATGTCGGACACTGAAGCTTTCTTT. As protein: CASSMSDTEAFF.

The chain is built from TRBV19 and TRBJ1-1, with D possibly matching TRBD1 (5 bases). Trimming removed 6 bases from V and 2 bases from J, with 22 bases in between. The CDR3 runs to 17 residues. The germline gives CDR1 LNHDA, CDR2 SQIVND (reference sequence). CDR3 DNA: TGTGCCAGTAGGAAACAAGCCGGGACGGGAGTTAACACTGAAGCTTTCTTT. Amino acid sequence: CASRKQAGTGVNTEAFF.

This chain links TRBV18 with TRBJ2-7; TRBD1 agrees at 12 bases. Germline V lookup: CDR1 KGHSH, CDR2 LQKENI. V lost 4 bases to trimming and J lost 3 bases; unmatched junction nucleotides: 4. The CDR3 length is 15 residues. The CDR3 here is CASSRGQGADYEQYF. CDR3 in DNA: TGTGCCAGCTCACGGGGACAGGGGGCAGACTACGAGCAGTACTTC.

This chain links TRBV4-3 with TRBJ1-2; D unresolved. Germline lookup yields CDR1 LGHNA and CDR2 YSLEER. This CDR3 contains 15 residues. V was pared by 4 bases and J by 2 bases, with 14 bases between. The CDR3 bases are TGCGCCAGCAGCCCCACAAAGAGGAGCAACTATGGCTACACCTTC. Translation gives CASSPTKRSNYGYTF.